Listed below are T cell receptor beta chains from one sample, sequenced in a study of blood T cells in healthy people across ages. In TCRdb, the 5' RACE reads were re-called with MiXCR into one record per CDR3 protein. The data contain about 970,000 distinct CDR3 sequences, about 51% of them singletons. The material sequenced was blood. All receptors come from a woman aged 55-75 years in good health. Each CDR3 is given with its conserved first and last residue. The order of the fields is clone size, D gene, J gene, V gene, CDR3 protein, CDR3 DNA. A D gene is named only where the DNA matches it firmly. Clone size is given for some rows only: seen once, a few or many times, or a class if the clone is expanded.

size: many
D: -
J: TRBJ2-5
V: TRBV5-1
CDR3: CASSLGYGADFGKETQYF
DNA: TGCGCCAGCAGCTTAGGGTACGGGGCGGACTTCGGGAAAGAGACCCAGTACTTC

size: few
D: TRBD2
J: TRBJ2-3
V: TRBV7-2
CDR3: CASSWGGGRVEDTQYF
DNA: TGTGCCAGCAGCTGGGGCGGGGGGAGAGTTGAAGATACGCAGTATTTT

size: -
D: -
J: TRBJ2-1
V: TRBV18
CDR3: CASSPLIEQFF
DNA: TGTGCCAGCTCACCACTTATTGAGCAGTTCTTC

size: -
D: TRBD2
J: TRBJ2-7
V: TRBV28
CDR3: CASTIRTSGRANEQYF
DNA: TGTGCCAGCACCATTCGGACTAGCGGGAGGGCGAACGAGCAGTACTTC

size: -
D: -
J: TRBJ2-3
V: TRBV6-1
CDR3: CASSLLAESTDTQYF
DNA: TGTGCCAGCAGTTTGTTAGCGGAAAGCACAGATACGCAGTATTTT

size: -
D: TRBD2
J: TRBJ2-7
V: TRBV4-3
CDR3: CASSHTGTKNYEQYF
DNA: TGCGCCAGCAGCCACACCGGGACTAAAAACTACGAGCAGTACTTC

size: -
D: TRBD2
J: TRBJ2-1
V: TRBV7-9
CDR3: CASSWTSGRANNEQFF
DNA: TGTGCCAGCAGCTGGACTAGCGGGAGGGCCAACAATGAGCAGTTCTTC

size: few
D: TRBD2
J: TRBJ2-7
V: TRBV20-1
CDR3: CSAVAGALDEQYF
DNA: TGCAGTGCTGTAGCGGGAGCCTTGGACGAGCAGTACTTC

size: -
D: TRBD1
J: TRBJ1-2
V: TRBV27
CDR3: CASSPPIPGQKDYGYTF
DNA: TGTGCCAGCAGTCCTCCTATACCGGGACAGAAGGACTATGGCTACACCTTC

size: once
D: -
J: TRBJ1-5
V: TRBV2
CDR3: CASSEFVSPQHF
DNA: TGTGCCAGCAGTGAATTTGTCTCGCCCCAGCATTTT

size: -
D: -
J: TRBJ2-3
V: TRBV6-4
CDR3: CASSAQGMDTQYF
DNA: TGTGCCAGCAGTGCCCAGGGTATGGATACGCAGTATTTT

size: -
D: -
J: TRBJ1-6
V: TRBV27
CDR3: CASRDSLSYNSPLHF
DNA: TGTGCCAGCAGGGACAGCCTCTCCTATAATTCACCCCTCCACTTT

size: few
D: -
J: TRBJ2-1
V: TRBV4-1
CDR3: CASSQVGQIEQFF
DNA: TGCGCCAGCAGCCAAGTCGGACAGATTGAGCAGTTCTTC

size: few
D: TRBD2
J: TRBJ2-1
V: TRBV20-1
CDR3: CSARPGTTNEQFF
DNA: TGCAGTGCTAGACCCGGGACTACCAATGAGCAGTTCTTC

size: few
D: -
J: TRBJ2-7
V: TRBV6-5
CDR3: CASSPGRSGAYEQYF
DNA: TGTGCCAGCAGCCCGGGGCGGTCGGGGGCCTACGAGCAGTACTTC

size: -
D: -
J: TRBJ2-7
V: TRBV5-6
CDR3: CASSPSEKIVHEQYF
DNA: TGTGCCAGCAGTCCTTCTGAAAAAATCGTCCACGAGCAGTACTTC

size: many
D: -
J: TRBJ2-3
V: TRBV29-1
CDR3: CSERSGRDTQYF
DNA: TGCAGCGAGAGGAGTGGAAGGGATACGCAGTATTTT

size: -
D: TRBD1
J: TRBJ2-7
V: TRBV6-2/TRBV6-3
CDR3: CASGGPGQGYEQYF
DNA: TGTGCCAGCGGCGGACCGGGACAGGGCTACGAGCAGTACTTC

size: -
D: TRBD1
J: TRBJ2-3
V: TRBV5-1
CDR3: CASSLAKGALTDTQYF
DNA: TGCGCCAGCAGCTTGGCCAAGGGGGCCCTCACAGATACGCAGTATTTT

size: -
D: -
J: TRBJ1-1
V: TRBV20-1
CDR3: CSAKDGGRNTEAFF
DNA: TGCAGTGCGAAAGACGGGGGGAGGAACACTGAAGCTTTCTTT

size: -
D: -
J: TRBJ2-6
V: TRBV2
CDR3: CATSRGSTSGANVLTF
DNA: TGTGCCACCTCTCGGGGGTCTACTTCTGGGGCCAACGTCCTGACTTTC

size: -
D: TRBD2
J: TRBJ2-1
V: TRBV27
CDR3: CASSSQAGRAYNEQFF
DNA: TGTGCCAGCAGTTCCCAAGCGGGGCGGGCATACAATGAGCAGTTCTTC

size: -
D: -
J: TRBJ2-4
V: TRBV7-2
CDR3: CASSLGNVGQYF
DNA: TGTGCCAGCAGCTTAGGGAACGTCGGGCAGTACTTC

size: -
D: -
J: TRBJ1-4
V: TRBV3-1
CDR3: CASSQGNEKLFF
DNA: TGTGCCAGCAGCCAGGGCAATGAAAAACTGTTTTTT

size: -
D: TRBD1
J: TRBJ2-2
V: TRBV5-1
CDR3: CASSLAPGGTGELFF
DNA: TGCGCCAGCAGCTTGGCCCCAGGGGGCACCGGGGAGCTGTTTTTT

size: -
D: TRBD2
J: TRBJ2-7
V: TRBV6-2/TRBV6-3
CDR3: CASSGLVSYEQYF
DNA: TGTGCCAGCTCGGGACTAGTTTCCTACGAGCAGTACTTC

size: few
D: -
J: TRBJ2-1
V: TRBV4-3
CDR3: CASSQDTPRSGLNNEQFF
DNA: TGCGCCAGCAGCCAAGATACCCCAAGGAGTGGGTTGAACAATGAGCAGTTCTTC

size: -
D: -
J: TRBJ2-7
V: TRBV28
CDR3: CASSLFGPSYEQYF
DNA: TGTGCCAGCAGTTTATTCGGCCCGTCCTACGAGCAGTACTTC

size: -
D: -
J: TRBJ2-1
V: TRBV20-1
CDR3: CSALNGSLNEQFF
DNA: TGCAGTGCTCTCAACGGGAGTCTCAATGAGCAGTTCTTC

size: -
D: -
J: TRBJ1-2
V: TRBV29-1
CDR3: CSVGDTLYGYTF
DNA: TGCAGCGTTGGGGACACACTCTATGGCTACACCTTC

size: -
D: TRBD2
J: TRBJ2-5
V: TRBV5-5
CDR3: CASSLEWTSGGTQYF
DNA: TGTGCCAGCAGCTTGGAGTGGACTAGCGGAGGGACCCAGTACTTC

size: -
D: TRBD2
J: TRBJ2-3
V: TRBV4-2
CDR3: CASSHGLVTQYF
DNA: TGTGCCAGCAGCCACGGACTAGTGACGCAGTATTTT

size: -
D: -
J: TRBJ2-7
V: TRBV29-1
CDR3: CSASGHSYEQYF
DNA: TGCAGCGCTTCAGGCCACTCCTACGAGCAGTACTTC

size: -
D: TRBD1
J: TRBJ2-5
V: TRBV4-3
CDR3: CASSQDAIQGAWGETQYF
DNA: TGCGCCAGCAGCCAAGATGCAATCCAGGGGGCTTGGGGAGAGACCCAGTACTTC

size: -
D: TRBD2
J: TRBJ2-1
V: TRBV12-3/TRBV12-4
CDR3: CASSLGLGGRASNEQFF
DNA: TGTGCCAGCAGTTTAGGGCTAGGCGGGAGGGCCTCCAATGAGCAGTTCTTC

size: few
D: TRBD2
J: TRBJ2-7
V: TRBV4-2
CDR3: CASSNLAGGNHEQYF
DNA: TGTGCCAGCAGCAATCTAGCGGGAGGGAACCACGAGCAGTACTTC

size: -
D: -
J: TRBJ2-4
V: TRBV5-6
CDR3: CASRGSAKNIQYF
DNA: TGTGCCAGCCGGGGGTCAGCCAAAAACATTCAGTACTTC

size: -
D: -
J: TRBJ2-7
V: TRBV6-2/TRBV6-3
CDR3: CASSYSREQYF
DNA: TGTGCCAGCAGTTATAGTCGTGAGCAGTACTTC

size: few
D: -
J: TRBJ2-3
V: TRBV29-1
CDR3: CSVEVGVTDTQYF
DNA: TGCAGCGTTGAAGTAGGGGTCACAGATACGCAGTATTTT

size: -
D: TRBD1
J: TRBJ2-7
V: TRBV6-2/TRBV6-3
CDR3: CANSLQGALSYEQYF
DNA: TGTGCCAACAGTCTACAGGGGGCCCTCTCCTACGAGCAGTACTTC

size: -
D: TRBD1
J: TRBJ2-5
V: TRBV20-1
CDR3: CSAPSQGTGEETQYF
DNA: TGCAGTGCGCCTTCCCAGGGGACAGGGGAAGAGACCCAGTACTTC

size: -
D: -
J: TRBJ2-7
V: TRBV28
CDR3: CASAPTGYYEQYF
DNA: TGTGCCAGCGCTCCAACAGGGTACTACGAGCAGTACTTC

size: -
D: TRBD2
J: TRBJ2-3
V: TRBV7-3
CDR3: CASSHAPGLSTDTQYF
DNA: TGTGCCAGCAGCCACGCTCCGGGACTATCCACAGATACGCAGTATTTT

size: many
D: -
J: TRBJ1-2
V: TRBV7-9
CDR3: CASSLGGSAYGYTF
DNA: TGTGCCAGCAGCTTAGGAGGGTCAGCCTATGGCTACACCTTC

size: -
D: -
J: TRBJ2-5
V: TRBV5-1
CDR3: CASSSNVETQYF
DNA: TGCGCCAGCAGCTCTAACGTGGAGACCCAGTACTTC

size: -
D: -
J: TRBJ2-7
V: TRBV12-3/TRBV12-4
CDR3: CASSLSLVGSPYYEQYF
DNA: TGTGCCAGCAGTTTATCTTTGGTGGGTAGCCCGTATTACGAGCAGTACTTC

size: -
D: -
J: TRBJ2-1
V: TRBV27
CDR3: CASSSVTSGYNEQFF
DNA: TGTGCCAGCAGTTCTGTGACTAGTGGATACAATGAGCAGTTCTTC

size: -
D: TRBD2
J: TRBJ2-5
V: TRBV11-2
CDR3: CACAPRGEGDETQYF
DNA: TGTGCCTGCGCTCCCCGTGGGGAGGGCGATGAGACCCAGTACTTC

size: -
D: -
J: TRBJ1-5
V: TRBV20-1
CDR3: CSATQTTVTLKQPQHF
DNA: TGCAGTGCTACACAGACCACGGTGACCTTGAAGCAGCCCCAGCATTTT

size: -
D: -
J: TRBJ1-1
V: TRBV15
CDR3: CATSREAGRNTEAFF
DNA: TGTGCCACCAGCAGAGAAGCGGGGAGAAACACTGAAGCTTTCTTT

size: many
D: -
J: TRBJ2-7
V: TRBV29-1
CDR3: CSVEVPPYEQYF
DNA: TGCAGCGTTGAAGTACCACCATACGAGCAGTACTTC

size: -
D: -
J: TRBJ2-2
V: TRBV7-2
CDR3: CASSLIGRGNTGELFF
DNA: TGTGCCAGCAGCTTAATCGGCAGGGGGAACACCGGGGAGCTGTTTTTT

size: few
D: -
J: TRBJ2-2
V: TRBV28
CDR3: CASSLTYAGSFTGELFF
DNA: TGTGCCAGCAGCCTTACGTACGCCGGTAGTTTCACCGGGGAGCTGTTTTTT

size: -
D: TRBD2
J: TRBJ2-2
V: TRBV5-1
CDR3: CASSFISGSANTGELFF
DNA: TGCGCCAGCAGCTTCATTAGCGGGAGTGCGAACACCGGGGAGCTGTTTTTT